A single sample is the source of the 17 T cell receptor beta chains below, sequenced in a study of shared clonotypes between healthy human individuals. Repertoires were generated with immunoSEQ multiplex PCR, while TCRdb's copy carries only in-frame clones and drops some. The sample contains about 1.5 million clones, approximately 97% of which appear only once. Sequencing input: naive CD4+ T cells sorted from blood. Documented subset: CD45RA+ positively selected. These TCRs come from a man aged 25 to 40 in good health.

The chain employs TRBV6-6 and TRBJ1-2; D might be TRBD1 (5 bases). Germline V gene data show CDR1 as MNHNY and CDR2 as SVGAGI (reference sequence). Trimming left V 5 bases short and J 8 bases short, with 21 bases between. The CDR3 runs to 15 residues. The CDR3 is CASSTVTRARHGYTF. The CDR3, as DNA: TGTGCCAGCAGTACCGTTACCAGGGCCCGGCACGGCTACACCTTC.

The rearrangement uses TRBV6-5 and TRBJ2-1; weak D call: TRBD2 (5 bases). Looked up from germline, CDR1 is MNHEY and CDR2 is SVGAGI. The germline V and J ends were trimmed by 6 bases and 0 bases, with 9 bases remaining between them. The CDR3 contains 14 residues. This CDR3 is CASRDYRSYNEQFF. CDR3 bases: TGTGCCAGCAGAGACTATCGCTCCTACAATGAGCAGTTCTTC.

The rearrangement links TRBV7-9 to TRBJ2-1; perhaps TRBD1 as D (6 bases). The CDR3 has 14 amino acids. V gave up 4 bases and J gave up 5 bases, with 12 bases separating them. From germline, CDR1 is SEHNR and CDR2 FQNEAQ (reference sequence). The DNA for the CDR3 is TGTGCCAGCAGCTACGCACAGGGAGACAATGAGCAGTTCTTC. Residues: CASSYAQGDNEQFF.

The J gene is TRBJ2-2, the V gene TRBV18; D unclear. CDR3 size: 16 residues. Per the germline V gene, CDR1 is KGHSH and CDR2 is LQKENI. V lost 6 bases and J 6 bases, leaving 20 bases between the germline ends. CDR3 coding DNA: TGTGCCAGCTCGGGCCTAGAGCCATGGGTCCCCGGGGAGCTGTTTTTT. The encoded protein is CASSGLEPWVPGELFF.

CDR3 sequence reads: CASWGESLYEQYF. The CDR3, as DNA: TGTGCCAGCTGGGGGGAGTCCCTATACGAGCAGTACTTC. The rearrangement uses TRBV18 and TRBJ2-7; TRBD2 is a possible D gene (6 bases). Germline V CDR1 and CDR2: KGHSH, LQKENI. The CDR3 loop spans 13 amino acids. Trimming took 7 bases from V and 4 from J, leaving 14 bases between them.

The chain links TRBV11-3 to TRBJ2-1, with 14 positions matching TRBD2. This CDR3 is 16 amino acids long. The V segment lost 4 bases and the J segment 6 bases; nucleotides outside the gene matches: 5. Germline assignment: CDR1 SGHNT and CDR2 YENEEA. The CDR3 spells CASSSWTSGRSNEQFF. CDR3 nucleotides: TGTGCCAGCAGCTCCTGGACTAGCGGGAGGTCCAATGAGCAGTTCTTC.

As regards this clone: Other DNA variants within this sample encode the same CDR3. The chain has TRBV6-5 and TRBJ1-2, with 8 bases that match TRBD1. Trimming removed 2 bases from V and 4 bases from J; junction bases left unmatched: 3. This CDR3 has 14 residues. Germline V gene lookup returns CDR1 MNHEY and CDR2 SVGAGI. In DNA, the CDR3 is TGTGCCAGCAGTTACGGGGGACAGGTCTATGGCTACACCTTC. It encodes CASSYGGQVYGYTF.

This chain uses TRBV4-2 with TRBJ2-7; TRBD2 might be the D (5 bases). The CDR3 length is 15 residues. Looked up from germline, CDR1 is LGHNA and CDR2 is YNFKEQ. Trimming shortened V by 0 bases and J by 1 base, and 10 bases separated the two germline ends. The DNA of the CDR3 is TGTGCCAGCAGCCAAGACGCGACTATATCCTACGAGCAGTACTTC. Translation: CASSQDATISYEQYF.

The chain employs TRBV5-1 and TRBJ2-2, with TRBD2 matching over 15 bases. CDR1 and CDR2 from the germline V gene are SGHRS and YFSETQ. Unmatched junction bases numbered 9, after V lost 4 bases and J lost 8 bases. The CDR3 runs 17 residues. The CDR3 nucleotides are TGCGCCAGCAGCGCAAGGACTAGCGGGAGGGCCTCTGGGGAGCTGTTTTTT. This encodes CASSARTSGRASGELFF.

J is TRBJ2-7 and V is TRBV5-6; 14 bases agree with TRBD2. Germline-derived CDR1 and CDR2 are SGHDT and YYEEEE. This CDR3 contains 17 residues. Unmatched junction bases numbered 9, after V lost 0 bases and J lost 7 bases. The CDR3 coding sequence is TGTGCCAGCAGCTTGGGATTCGGGACTAGCGGGAGCTATGAGCAGTACTTC. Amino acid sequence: CASSLGFGTSGSYEQYF.

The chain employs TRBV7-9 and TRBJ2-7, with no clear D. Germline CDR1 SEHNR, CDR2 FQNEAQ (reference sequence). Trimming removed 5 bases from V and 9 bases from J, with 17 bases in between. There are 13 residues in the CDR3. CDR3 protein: CASSANGQKGQYF. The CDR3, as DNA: TGTGCCAGCAGCGCTAATGGTCAAAAGGGGCAGTACTTC.

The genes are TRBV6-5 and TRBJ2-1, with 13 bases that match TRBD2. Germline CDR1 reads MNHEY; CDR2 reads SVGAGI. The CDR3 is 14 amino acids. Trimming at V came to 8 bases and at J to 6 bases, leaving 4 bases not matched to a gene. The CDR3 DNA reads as TGTGCCAGCCTTAGGACTAGCGGGAGCAATGAGCAGTTCTTC. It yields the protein CASLRTSGSNEQFF.

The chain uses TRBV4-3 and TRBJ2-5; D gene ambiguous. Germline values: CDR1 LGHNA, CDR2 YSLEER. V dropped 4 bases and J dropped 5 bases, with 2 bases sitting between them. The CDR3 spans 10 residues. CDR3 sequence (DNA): TGCGCCAGCAGCCTGGAGACCCAGTACTTC. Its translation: CASSLETQYF.

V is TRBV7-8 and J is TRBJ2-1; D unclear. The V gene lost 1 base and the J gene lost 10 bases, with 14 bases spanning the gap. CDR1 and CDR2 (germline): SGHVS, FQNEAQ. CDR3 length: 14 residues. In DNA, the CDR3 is TGTGCCAGCAGCTTAGGTGTAGCTTTGGGGGAGCAGTTCTTC. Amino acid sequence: CASSLGVALGEQFF.

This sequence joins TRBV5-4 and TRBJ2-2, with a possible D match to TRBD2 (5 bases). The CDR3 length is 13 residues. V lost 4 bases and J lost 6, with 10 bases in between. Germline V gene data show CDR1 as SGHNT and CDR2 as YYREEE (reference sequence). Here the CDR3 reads CASSRVEAGELFF. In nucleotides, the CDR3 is TGTGCCAGCAGCCGGGTGGAGGCCGGGGAGCTGTTTTTT. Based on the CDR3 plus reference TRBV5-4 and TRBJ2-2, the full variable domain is ETGVTQSPTHLIKTRGQQVTLRCSSQSGHNTVSWYQQALGQGPQFIFQYYREEENGRGNFPPRFSGLQFPNYSSELNVNALELDDSALYLCASSRVEAGELFFGEGSRLTVL.

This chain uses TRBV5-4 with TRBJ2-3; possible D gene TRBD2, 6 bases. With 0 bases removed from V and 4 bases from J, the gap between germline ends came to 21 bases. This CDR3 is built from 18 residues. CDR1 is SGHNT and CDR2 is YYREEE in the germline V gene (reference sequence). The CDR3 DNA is TGTGCCAGCAGCTTGGGAGGTAGCGGCTTAGCGGCAGCAGATACGCAGTATTTT. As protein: CASSLGGSGLAAADTQYF.

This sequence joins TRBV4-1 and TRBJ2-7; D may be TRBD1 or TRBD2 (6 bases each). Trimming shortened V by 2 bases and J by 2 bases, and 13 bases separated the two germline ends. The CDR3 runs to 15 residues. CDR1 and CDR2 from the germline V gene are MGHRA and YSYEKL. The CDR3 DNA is TGCGCCAGCAGCCAATGGGGTAGGGGGGCCTACGAGCAGTACTTC. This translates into CASSQWGRGAYEQYF.